Below, 31 T cell receptor beta chains from the same sample are listed, as sequenced in a study of blood T cell repertoires in COVID-19. Assay: immunoSEQ multiplex PCR; the TCRdb copy retains only in-frame clones and omits some. The sample records hundreds of thousands of clones, approximately 88% being singletons. The material sequenced was peripheral blood. The receptor set was obtained from a woman aged 50 to 60 with COVID-19, enrolled during active disease.

The J gene is TRBJ1-1, the V gene TRBV28; 7 positions match TRBD1. Trimming cost V 5 bases and J 1 base; bases outside gene matches: 4. The CDR3 totals 14 residues. CDR1 is MDHEN, CDR2 SYDVKM, per germline. The CDR3 is CASSQGVQNTEAFF. CDR3 in DNA: TGTGCCAGCAGTCAGGGGGTCCAGAACACTGAAGCTTTCTTT. The full variable domain, completed using reference TRBV28 and TRBJ1-1, is DVKVTQSSRYLVKRTGEKVFLECVQDMDHENMFWYRQDPGLGLRLIYFSYDVKMKEKGDIPEGYSVSREKKERFSLILESASTNQTSMYLCASSQGVQNTEAFFGQGTRLTVV.

V is TRBV6-2 or TRBV6-3 and J is TRBJ2-1; 9 nucleotides align to TRBD1. The CDR3 extends over 15 amino acids. The V segment lost 6 bases and the J segment 6 bases; nucleotides outside the gene matches: 9. The germline CDR1 and CDR2 sequences are MNHEY and SVGEGT. As DNA, the CDR3 is TGTGCCAGCAGCCGCCCCGGGACAGGGTCCAATGAGCAGTTCTTC. The encoded protein is CASSRPGTGSNEQFF.

This chain uses TRBV30 with TRBJ1-3; D may be TRBD1 (5 bases). The CDR3 runs to 15 residues. Germline CDR1 reads GTSNPN; CDR2 reads SVGIG (reference sequence). Trimming cost V 2 bases and J 1 base, with 12 bases left between them. In nucleotides, the CDR3 is TGTGCCTGGAGTCCCTGGAGGGGATCTGGAAACACCATATATTTT. Amino acid sequence: CAWSPWRGSGNTIYF.

This clone was detected only once. V and J are TRBV4-1 and TRBJ1-1, with unresolved D. V gave up 0 bases and J gave up 4 bases, with 15 bases separating them. The CDR3 spans 16 residues. Germline V gene sequence: CDR1 MGHRA, CDR2 YSYEKL. CDR3 in DNA: TGCGCCAGCAGCCAAGATAATGGGGAGGGTCGCACTGAAGCTTTCTTT. Translating it yields CASSQDNGEGRTEAFF.

V gene TRBV19 combines with J gene TRBJ1-3; D gene uncertain. Germline assignment: CDR1 LNHDA and CDR2 SQIVND (reference sequence). Trimming took 6 bases from V and 0 from J, leaving 12 bases between them. The CDR3 is 15 residues long. The CDR3 DNA reads TGTGCCAGTAGCCTATCCGGGAGCTCTGGAAACACCATATATTTT. Protein sequence: CASSLSGSSGNTIYF.

The rearrangement links TRBV7-8 to TRBJ1-1; weak D call: TRBD1 (5 bases). The CDR3 is 14 amino acids. V lost 3 bases to trimming and J lost 2 bases, with 10 bases between them. Germline V gives CDR1 SGHVS, CDR2 FQNEAQ. Here the CDR3 reads CASSFLDTNTEAFF. For the CDR3, the DNA is TGTGCCAGCAGCTTTTTGGACACCAACACTGAAGCTTTCTTT. The full variable domain, in which reference TRBV7-8 and TRBJ1-1 provide the parts outside the CDR3, is GAGVSQSPRYKVAKRGQDVALRCDPISGHVSLFWYQQALGQGPEFLTYFQNEAQLDKSGLPSDRFFAERPEGSVSTLKIQRTQQEDSAVYLCASSFLDTNTEAFFGQGTRLTVV.

The chain joins TRBV5-6 to TRBJ2-7, with D perhaps matching TRBD2 (6 bases). Between the trimmed V and J ends, which lost 2 bases and 2 bases, there was a span of 8 bases. The CDR3 contains 13 residues. Germline V gene data show CDR1 as SGHDT and CDR2 as YYEEEE. Here the CDR3 reads CASSLTGAYEQYF. The CDR3 DNA reads TGTGCCAGCAGCTTAACGGGGGCCTACGAGCAGTACTTC.

The rearrangement uses TRBV28 and TRBJ2-1; 9 nucleotides agree with TRBD1. This CDR3 comprises 14 residues. The germline gives CDR1 MDHEN, CDR2 SYDVKM. Trimming cost V 5 bases and J 6 bases; bases outside gene matches: 5. CDR3 sequence (DNA): TGTGCCAGCAGTCACAGGGGGCGCTTCAATGAGCAGTTCTTC. Its protein is CASSHRGRFNEQFF.

This clone was counted once. Written as DNA, the CDR3 is TGTGCCAGCACCCCACCTCACCAGGGGGTAAGCGAGCAGTACTTC. This encodes CASTPPHQGVSEQYF. The chain combines TRBV28 with TRBJ2-7; TRBD1 agrees at 7 bases. CDR1 and CDR2 from the germline V gene are MDHEN and SYDVKM. The CDR3 is 15 residues long. With V trimmed by 7 bases and J by 6 bases, 15 bases remained unmatched.

V gene TRBV27 combines with J gene TRBJ1-2; D not certain. With 7 bases removed from V and 4 bases from J, the gap between germline ends came to 13 bases. The germline V gene has CDR1 MNHEY and CDR2 SMNVEV (reference sequence). The CDR3 consists of 13 residues. The CDR3 here is CASKPTGGYGYTF. The CDR3 DNA sequence: TGTGCCAGCAAACCTACCGGTGGCTATGGCTACACCTTC.

The chain joins TRBV5-1 to TRBJ2-3, with D perhaps matching TRBD2 (6 bases). The V gene lost 0 bases and the J gene lost 3 bases, with 11 bases spanning the gap. Germline V gene data show CDR1 as SGHRS and CDR2 as YFSETQ. There are 15 residues in the CDR3. The CDR3 coding sequence is TGCGCCAGCAGCTTGGCGGGACTCGAAACAGATACGCAGTATTTT. Translated: CASSLAGLETDTQYF.

This clone was observed once. The V and J genes are TRBV13 and TRBJ1-1; D is perhaps TRBD1 (6 bases). Deletions cut 5 bases from V and 3 bases from J, with 10 bases between. The CDR3 has 13 amino acids. Germline V lookup: CDR1 PRHDT, CDR2 FYEKMQ (reference sequence). CDR3 region: CASSLGHYTEAFF. CDR3 in DNA: TGTGCCAGCAGCCTGGGACACTACACTGAAGCTTTCTTT.

V is TRBV4-1 and J is TRBJ1-1, with D unresolved. Germline lookup yields CDR1 MGHRA and CDR2 YSYEKL. V lost 4 bases and J 1 base, leaving 19 bases between the germline ends. CDR3 size: 17 residues. The CDR3 protein is CASSPLIMGGRNTEAFF. In DNA, the CDR3 is TGCGCCAGCAGCCCTTTGATAATGGGAGGCCGGAACACTGAAGCTTTCTTT.

This clone was seen only once. The chain joins TRBV9 to TRBJ1-1; possible D gene TRBD1, 6 bases. V was clipped by 1 base and J by 7 bases, with 11 bases between them. The CDR3 loop spans 13 amino acids. CDR1 is SGDLS, CDR2 YYNGEE, per germline. The CDR3 sequence is CASSVSQGDEAFF. CDR3 DNA sequence: TGTGCCAGCAGCGTATCACAGGGAGATGAAGCTTTCTTT. Full variable domain (missing parts from reference TRBV9 and TRBJ1-1): DSGVTQTPKHLITATGQRVTLRCSPRSGDLSVYWYQQSLDQGLQFLIQYYNGEERAKGNILERFSAQQFPDLHSELNLSSLELGDSALYFCASSVSQGDEAFFGQGTRLTVV.

J is TRBJ2-3 and V is TRBV19, with 9 bases matching TRBD2. Germline V gene lookup returns CDR1 LNHDA and CDR2 SQIVND (reference sequence). The J segment lost 0 bases and the V segment lost 6 bases, leaving 7 bases of the junction unmatched. The CDR3 sequence is 16 residues long. CDR3 bases: TGTGCCAGTAGCTCACCTAGCGGGACTAGCACAGATACGCAGTATTTT. It specifies CASSSPSGTSTDTQYF.

The CDR3 DNA sequence: TGTGCCAGCAGTTCGGGGAATACGCAGTATTTT. This gives the protein CASSSGNTQYF. The chain combines TRBV12-3 or TRBV12-4 with TRBJ2-3, with D possibly being TRBD2 (5 bases). Trimming shortened V by 4 bases and J by 7 bases, and 6 bases separated the two germline ends. There are 11 residues in the CDR3.

The chain has TRBV6-5 and TRBJ2-1; 12 positions agree with TRBD2. This CDR3 has 15 residues. The V gene end was trimmed by 5 bases and the J gene end by 10 bases; junction bases not matched to a gene: 9. Germline V CDR1 and CDR2: MNHEY, SVGAGI. The CDR3 spells CASSHRTSGGREQFF. CDR3 in DNA: TGTGCCAGCAGTCACAGAACTAGCGGGGGGCGCGAGCAGTTCTTC.

This clone was seen ten or more times. V and J are TRBV7-3 and TRBJ2-7; D is perhaps TRBD1 (6 bases). This CDR3 has 17 amino acids. CDR1 is SGHTA, CDR2 FQGTGA, per germline. V was cut by 3 bases and J by 2 bases, with 20 bases left in between. CDR3 loop: CASSLEVVGTPPYEQYF. In nucleotides, the CDR3 is TGTGCCAGCAGCTTGGAGGTCGTGGGGACACCACCCTACGAGCAGTACTTC.

This chain links TRBV11-3 with TRBJ1-3; D is unclear. The germline CDR1 and CDR2 sequences are SGHNT and YENEEA. The CDR3 sequence is 13 residues long. V was clipped by 4 bases and J by 1 base, with 5 bases between them. The DNA for the CDR3 is TGTGCCAGCAGCTCACTTTCTGGAAACACCATATATTTT. It yields the protein CASSSLSGNTIYF.

The V and J genes are TRBV25-1 and TRBJ1-6, with 9 bases fitting TRBD1. The length of the CDR3 is 17 residues. Germline CDR1 and CDR2: MGHDK and SYGVNS. V lost 6 bases to trimming and J lost 0 bases; unmatched junction nucleotides: 6. For the CDR3, the DNA is TGTGCCAGCAGAGCCTCGACAGGGGGCTCCTATAATTCACCCCTCCACTTT. This codes for CASRASTGGSYNSPLHF.

The chain combines TRBV15 with TRBJ2-5, with 9 bases identical to TRBD2. This CDR3 contains 17 residues. Trimming at V came to 5 bases and at J to 0 bases, leaving 10 bases not matched to a gene. CDR1 is LNHNV and CDR2 is YYDKDF in the germline V gene (reference sequence). The CDR3 sequence is CATSERAGGRYQETQYF. The CDR3 region has the DNA TGTGCCACCAGCGAGAGAGCGGGGGGCAGATACCAAGAGACCCAGTACTTC.

The chain uses TRBV2 and TRBJ1-5, with 7 positions matching TRBD1. V trimming: 3 bases; J trimming: 3 bases; junction bases outside the gene matches: 5. CDR3 length equals 15 residues. Per germline, CDR1 SNHLY and CDR2 FYNNEI. The CDR3 sequence is CASSEVTGINQPQHF. The CDR3 DNA is TGTGCCAGCAGTGAGGTGACAGGGATCAATCAGCCCCAGCATTTT.

The chain carries TRBV3-1 (or the pseudogene TRBV3-2) and TRBJ2-3, with D uncertain. CDR1 and CDR2 (germline): LGHDT, YNNKEL (reference sequence). The CDR3 has 11 amino acids. The V end lost 4 bases, the J end lost 5 bases, and 4 bases lay between the germline ends. CDR3 sequence: CASSPGDTQYF. The CDR3 DNA sequence: TGTGCCAGCAGCCCGGGAGATACGCAGTATTTT.

This clone turned up a few times. This same CDR3 is encoded by further DNA sequences in the sample. This rearrangement joins TRBV2 to TRBJ1-5; no clear D gene. Germline-derived CDR1 and CDR2 are SNHLY and FYNNEI. V lost 3 bases to trimming and J lost 4 bases, with 10 bases between them. The CDR3 runs to 14 residues. The CDR3 DNA reads TGTGCCAGCAGTGAGGGCAGTTCGAATCAGCCCCAGCATTTT. It is translated as CASSEGSSNQPQHF.

The chain joins TRBV4-1 to TRBJ2-5; TRBD2 agrees at 10 bases. The CDR3 is made up of 16 amino acids. J gave up 4 bases and V 4 bases, and 9 bases lay outside the gene matches. Germline assignment: CDR1 MGHRA and CDR2 YSYEKL. The CDR3 coding sequence is TGCGCCAGCAGCCTGAGCGGGGGGGCTTTCGGAGAGACCCAGTACTTC. This sequence encodes CASSLSGGAFGETQYF.

The V gene is TRBV4-1, the J gene TRBJ2-3; TRBD1 is a possible D gene (6 bases). CDR3 size: 18 residues. Germline V gene sequence: CDR1 MGHRA, CDR2 YSYEKL. The ends were cut back, 4 bases at V and 0 bases at J, with 20 bases in the middle. CDR3 region: CASSPQFQGSSSTDTQYF. CDR3 DNA sequence: TGCGCCAGCAGCCCCCAATTTCAGGGGTCCTCTAGCACAGATACGCAGTATTTT.

The CDR3, as DNA: TGTGCCTGGGGCCCGACCGCGGGGCAGACAGTCCCCTATGGCTACACCTTC. This gives the protein CAWGPTAGQTVPYGYTF. The chain couples TRBV30 to TRBJ1-2; the D gene is possibly TRBD1 (5 bases). CDR1 and CDR2 (germline): GTSNPN, SVGIG (reference sequence). V lost 5 bases and J 4 bases, leaving 26 bases between the germline ends. CDR3 size: 17 residues.

This clone was detected once. The chain is built from TRBV7-9 and TRBJ2-7; D gene uncertain. Trimming cost V 1 base and J 0 bases, with 4 bases left between them. Germline V gives CDR1 SEHNR, CDR2 FQNEAQ (reference sequence). This CDR3 is 13 amino acids long. The CDR3 sequence is CASSLVHSYEQYF. The DNA for the CDR3 is TGTGCCAGCAGCTTAGTTCACTCCTACGAGCAGTACTTC.

The rearrangement links TRBV10-3 to TRBJ2-7, with unresolved D. This CDR3 has 13 residues. CDR1 is ENHRY, CDR2 SYGVKD, per germline. V lost 6 bases and J 1 base, leaving 10 bases between the germline ends. The chain's CDR3 is CAISDGDSYEQYF. CDR3 in DNA: TGTGCCATCAGCGACGGAGATTCCTACGAGCAGTACTTC.

This clone turned up a few times. The rearrangement joins TRBV24-1 to TRBJ1-2, with TRBD1 identical over 8 bases. V dropped 4 bases and J dropped 3; count of bases not matched to a gene: 3. The CDR3 covers 14 residues. The V gene's germline CDR1 is KGHDR and CDR2 SFDVKD. The CDR3 nucleotides are TGTGCCACCAGTGACCAGGACAGGGACTATGGCTACACCTTC. Its protein is CATSDQDRDYGYTF.

The chain has TRBV4-1 and TRBJ1-4, with TRBD1 matching 8 bases. The CDR3 runs 16 residues. J lost 0 bases, V lost 4 bases, and 4 bases had no gene match. Looked up from germline, CDR1 is MGHRA and CDR2 is YSYEKL. The CDR3 bases are TGCGCCAGCAGCCCATCGACAGGGGCAACTAATGAAAAACTGTTTTTT. This codes for CASSPSTGATNEKLFF.